This T cell receptor beta chain came from a study of monozygotic twins with inflammatory bowel disease. Study-wide results and caveats: It was not supported that a single strong signal or clonotype was associated with IBD. Treatment differences in immunosuppression may have added variability to the repertoires of patients.

As regards this clonotype: Its specificity is not known.

This CDR3 contains 14 residues. The germline V gene has CDR1 MNHNS and CDR2 SASEGT. The authors isolated total RNA from whole blood without sorting T cells. Addition of UMIs with a 6-nucleotide sample barcode was achieved by template switching. Each CDR3 protein gets one entry in TCRdb, which reprocessed the 5' RACE reads and gives no DNA. This table lists roughly 200,000 distinct CDR3 sequences. The clonotype originates from a human donor with ulcerative colitis or Crohn's disease, or a healthy co-twin of an affected twin (not recorded which). Sequencing was performed on blood. The rearrangement links TRBV6-1 to TRBJ2-2; with no DNA, the TCRdb D assignment of TRBD1 cannot be verified. CDR3 protein: CASSTGYAGGELFF.